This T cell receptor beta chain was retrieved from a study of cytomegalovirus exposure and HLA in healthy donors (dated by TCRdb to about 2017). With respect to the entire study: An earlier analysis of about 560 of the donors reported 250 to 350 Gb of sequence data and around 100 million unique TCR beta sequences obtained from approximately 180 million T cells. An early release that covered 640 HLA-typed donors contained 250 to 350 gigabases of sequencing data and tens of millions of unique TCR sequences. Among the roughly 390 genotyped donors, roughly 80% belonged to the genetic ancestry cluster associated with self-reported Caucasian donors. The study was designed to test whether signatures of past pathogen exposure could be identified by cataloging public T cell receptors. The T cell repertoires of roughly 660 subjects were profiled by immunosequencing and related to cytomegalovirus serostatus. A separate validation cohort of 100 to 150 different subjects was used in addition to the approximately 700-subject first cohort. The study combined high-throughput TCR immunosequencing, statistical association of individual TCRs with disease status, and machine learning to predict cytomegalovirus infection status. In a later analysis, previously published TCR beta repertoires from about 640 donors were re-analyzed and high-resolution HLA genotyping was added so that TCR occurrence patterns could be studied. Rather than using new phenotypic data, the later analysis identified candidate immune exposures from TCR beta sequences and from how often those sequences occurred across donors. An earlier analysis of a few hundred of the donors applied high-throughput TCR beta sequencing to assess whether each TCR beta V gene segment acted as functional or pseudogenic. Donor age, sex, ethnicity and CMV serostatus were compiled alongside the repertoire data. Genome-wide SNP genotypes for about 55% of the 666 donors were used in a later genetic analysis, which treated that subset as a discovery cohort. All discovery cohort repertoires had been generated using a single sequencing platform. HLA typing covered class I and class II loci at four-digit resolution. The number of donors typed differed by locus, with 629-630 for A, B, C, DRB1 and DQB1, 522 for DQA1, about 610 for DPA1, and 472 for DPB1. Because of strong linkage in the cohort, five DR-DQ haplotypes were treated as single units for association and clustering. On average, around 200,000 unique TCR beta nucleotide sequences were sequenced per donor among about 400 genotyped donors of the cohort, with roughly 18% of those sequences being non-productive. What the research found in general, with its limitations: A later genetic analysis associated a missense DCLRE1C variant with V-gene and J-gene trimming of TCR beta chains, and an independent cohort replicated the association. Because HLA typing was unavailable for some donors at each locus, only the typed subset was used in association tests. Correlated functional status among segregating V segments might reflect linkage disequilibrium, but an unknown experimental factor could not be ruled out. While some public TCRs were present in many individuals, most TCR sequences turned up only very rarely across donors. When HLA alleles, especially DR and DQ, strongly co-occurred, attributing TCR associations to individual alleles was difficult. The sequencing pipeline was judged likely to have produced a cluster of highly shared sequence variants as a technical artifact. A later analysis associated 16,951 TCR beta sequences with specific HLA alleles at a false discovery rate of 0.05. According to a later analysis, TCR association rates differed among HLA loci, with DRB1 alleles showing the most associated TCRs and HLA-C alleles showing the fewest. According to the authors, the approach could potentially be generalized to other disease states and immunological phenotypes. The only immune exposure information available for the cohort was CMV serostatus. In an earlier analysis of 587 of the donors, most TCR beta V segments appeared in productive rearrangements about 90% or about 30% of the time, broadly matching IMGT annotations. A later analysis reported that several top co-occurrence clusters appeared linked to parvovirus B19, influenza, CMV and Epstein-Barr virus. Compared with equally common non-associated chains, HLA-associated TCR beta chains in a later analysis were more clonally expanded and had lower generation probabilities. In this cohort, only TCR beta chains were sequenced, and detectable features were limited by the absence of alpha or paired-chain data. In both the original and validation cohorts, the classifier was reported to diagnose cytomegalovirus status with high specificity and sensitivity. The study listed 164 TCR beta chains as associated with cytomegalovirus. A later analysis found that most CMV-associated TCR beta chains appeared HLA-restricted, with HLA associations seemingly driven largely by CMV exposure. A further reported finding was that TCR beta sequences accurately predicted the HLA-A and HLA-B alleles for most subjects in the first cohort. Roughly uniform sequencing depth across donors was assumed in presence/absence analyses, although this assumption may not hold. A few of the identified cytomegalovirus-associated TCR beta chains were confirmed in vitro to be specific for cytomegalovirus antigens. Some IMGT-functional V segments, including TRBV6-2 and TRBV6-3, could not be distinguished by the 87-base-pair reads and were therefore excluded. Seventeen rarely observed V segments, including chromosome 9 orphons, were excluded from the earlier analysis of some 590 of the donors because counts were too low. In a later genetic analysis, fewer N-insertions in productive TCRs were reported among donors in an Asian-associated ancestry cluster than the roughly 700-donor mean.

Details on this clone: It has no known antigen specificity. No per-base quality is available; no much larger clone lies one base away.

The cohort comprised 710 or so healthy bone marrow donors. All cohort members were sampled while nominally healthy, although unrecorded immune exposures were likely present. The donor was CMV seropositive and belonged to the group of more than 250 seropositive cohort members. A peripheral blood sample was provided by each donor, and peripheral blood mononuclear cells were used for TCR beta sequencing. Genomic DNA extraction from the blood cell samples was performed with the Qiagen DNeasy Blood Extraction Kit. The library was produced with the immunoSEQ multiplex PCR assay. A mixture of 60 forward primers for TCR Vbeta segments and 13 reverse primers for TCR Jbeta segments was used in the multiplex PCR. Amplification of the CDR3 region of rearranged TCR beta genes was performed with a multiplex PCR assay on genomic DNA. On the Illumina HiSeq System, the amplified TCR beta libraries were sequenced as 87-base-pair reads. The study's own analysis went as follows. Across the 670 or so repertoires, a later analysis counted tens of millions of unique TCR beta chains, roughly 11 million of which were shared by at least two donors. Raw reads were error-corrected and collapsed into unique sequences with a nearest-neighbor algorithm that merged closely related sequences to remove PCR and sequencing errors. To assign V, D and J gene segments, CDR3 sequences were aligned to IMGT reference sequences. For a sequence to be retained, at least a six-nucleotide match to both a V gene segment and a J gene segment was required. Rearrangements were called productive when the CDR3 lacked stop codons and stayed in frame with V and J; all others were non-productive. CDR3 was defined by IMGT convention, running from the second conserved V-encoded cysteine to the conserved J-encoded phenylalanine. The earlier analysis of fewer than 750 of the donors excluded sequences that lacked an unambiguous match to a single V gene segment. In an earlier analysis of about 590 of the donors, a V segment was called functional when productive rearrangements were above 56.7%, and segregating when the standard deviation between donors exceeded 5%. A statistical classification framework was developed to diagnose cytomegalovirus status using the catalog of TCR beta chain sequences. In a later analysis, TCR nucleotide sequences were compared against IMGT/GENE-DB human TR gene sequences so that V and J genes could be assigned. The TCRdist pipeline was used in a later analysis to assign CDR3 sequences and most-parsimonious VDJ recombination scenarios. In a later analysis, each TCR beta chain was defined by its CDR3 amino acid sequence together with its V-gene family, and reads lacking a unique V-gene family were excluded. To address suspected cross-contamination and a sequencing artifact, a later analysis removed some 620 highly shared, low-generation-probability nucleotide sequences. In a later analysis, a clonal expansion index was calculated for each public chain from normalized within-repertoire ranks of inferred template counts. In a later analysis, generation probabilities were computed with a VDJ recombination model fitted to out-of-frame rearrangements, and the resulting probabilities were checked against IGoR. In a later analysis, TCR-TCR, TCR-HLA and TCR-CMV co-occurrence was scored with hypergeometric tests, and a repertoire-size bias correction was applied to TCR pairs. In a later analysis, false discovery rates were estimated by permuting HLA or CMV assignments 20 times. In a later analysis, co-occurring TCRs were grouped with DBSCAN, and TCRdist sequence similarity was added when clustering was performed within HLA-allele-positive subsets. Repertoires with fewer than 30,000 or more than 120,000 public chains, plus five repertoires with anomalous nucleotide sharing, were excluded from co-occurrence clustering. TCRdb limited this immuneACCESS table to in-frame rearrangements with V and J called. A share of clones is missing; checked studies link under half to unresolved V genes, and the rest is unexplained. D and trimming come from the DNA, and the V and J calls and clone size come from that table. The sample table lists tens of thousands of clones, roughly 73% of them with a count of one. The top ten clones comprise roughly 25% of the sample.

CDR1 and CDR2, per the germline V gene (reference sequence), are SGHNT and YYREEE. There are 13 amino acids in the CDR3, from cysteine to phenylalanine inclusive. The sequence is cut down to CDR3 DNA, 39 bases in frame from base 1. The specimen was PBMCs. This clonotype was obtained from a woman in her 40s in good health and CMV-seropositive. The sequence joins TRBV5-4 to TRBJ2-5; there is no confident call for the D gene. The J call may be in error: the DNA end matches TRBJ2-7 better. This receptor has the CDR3 CASSFTSSYEQYF. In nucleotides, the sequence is TGTGCCAGCAGCTTCACGAGCTCCTACGAGCAGTACTTC.